A selection of T cell receptor beta chains follows, all from one sample in a study of early T cells in non-severe SARS-CoV-2 infection. TCRdb reprocessed the 5' RACE reads with MiXCR, giving one entry per CDR3 protein. Altogether over 25,000 distinct CDR3 sequences are present, about 6.1% being singletons, with the ten largest covering around 5.4%. Sequenced sample: whole blood. All receptors derive from an adult who was a healthcare worker with PCR-confirmed SARS-CoV-2 infection or an uninfected control (not recorded which). CDR3s include the opening cysteine and the closing phenylalanine or tryptophan. D genes are given only for firm matches.

d_call: .
j_call: TRBJ2-3
cdr3_length: 14
v_call: TRBV6-6
cdr3_aa: CASSSGLSTDTQYF

d_call: TRBD1
j_call: TRBJ1-5
cdr3_length: 12
v_call: TRBV28
cdr3_aa: CASFQGAQPQHF

d_call: .
j_call: TRBJ2-5
cdr3_length: 14
v_call: TRBV7-3
cdr3_aa: CASSLGGGQETQYF

d_call: TRBD1
j_call: TRBJ2-7
cdr3_length: 15
v_call: TRBV6-5
cdr3_aa: CASSQTGLSSYEQYF

d_call: TRBD1
j_call: TRBJ2-5
cdr3_length: 14
v_call: TRBV4-2
cdr3_aa: CASSLRQGGETQYF

d_call: .
j_call: TRBJ2-7
cdr3_length: 14
v_call: TRBV4-3
cdr3_aa: CASSQDVGSYEQYF

d_call: .
j_call: TRBJ1-1
cdr3_length: 15
v_call: TRBV6-2/TRBV6-3
cdr3_aa: CASSYSIPDNTEAFF

d_call: TRBD1
j_call: TRBJ1-4
cdr3_length: 15
v_call: TRBV4-2
cdr3_aa: CASSQWDRGGEKLFF

d_call: .
j_call: TRBJ2-5
cdr3_length: 13
v_call: TRBV28
cdr3_aa: CASSPPWGETQYF

d_call: .
j_call: TRBJ2-7
cdr3_length: 11
v_call: TRBV20-1
cdr3_aa: CSARTLYEQYF

d_call: TRBD2
j_call: TRBJ2-3
cdr3_length: 15
v_call: TRBV4-2
cdr3_aa: CASSQDLSSGESQYF

d_call: .
j_call: TRBJ2-7
cdr3_length: 13
v_call: TRBV27
cdr3_aa: CASSSSDSYEQYF

d_call: .
j_call: TRBJ2-4
cdr3_length: 17
v_call: TRBV12-3/TRBV12-4
cdr3_aa: CASSFRGWGIVKNIQYF

d_call: TRBD2
j_call: TRBJ2-2
cdr3_length: 16
v_call: TRBV28
cdr3_aa: CASRGGGGSNTGELFF

d_call: TRBD1
j_call: TRBJ1-5
cdr3_length: 13
v_call: TRBV7-2
cdr3_aa: CASRGQAHQPQHF

d_call: .
j_call: TRBJ1-2
cdr3_length: 14
v_call: TRBV5-1
cdr3_aa: CASSRRGADYGYTF

d_call: .
j_call: TRBJ2-7
cdr3_length: 14
v_call: TRBV7-8
cdr3_aa: CASSFRGRGYEQYF

d_call: .
j_call: TRBJ1-3
cdr3_length: 13
v_call: TRBV10-3
cdr3_aa: CAISEALGNTIYF

d_call: .
j_call: TRBJ2-4
cdr3_length: 18
v_call: TRBV14
cdr3_aa: CASSQVGGFGMAKNIQYF

d_call: TRBD1
j_call: TRBJ2-7
cdr3_length: 15
v_call: TRBV11-2
cdr3_aa: CASSPATGFAYEQYF

d_call: .
j_call: TRBJ2-6
cdr3_length: 15
v_call: TRBV28
cdr3_aa: CASSLMGAGANVLTF

d_call: .
j_call: TRBJ2-3
cdr3_length: 17
v_call: TRBV18
cdr3_aa: CASSPLRGSASTDTQYF

d_call: .
j_call: TRBJ2-5
cdr3_length: 14
v_call: TRBV5-1
cdr3_aa: CASSSGNTQETQYF

d_call: .
j_call: TRBJ2-1
cdr3_length: 16
v_call: TRBV7-3
cdr3_aa: CASSPLGQSSYNEQFF

d_call: .
j_call: TRBJ2-7
cdr3_length: 12
v_call: TRBV30
cdr3_aa: CAWSAGSWEQYF

d_call: TRBD1
j_call: TRBJ2-3
cdr3_length: 22
v_call: TRBV7-6
cdr3_aa: CASSLTSAFPGQGIPSTDTQYF

d_call: TRBD1
j_call: TRBJ2-7
cdr3_length: 17
v_call: TRBV6-5
cdr3_aa: CASIFLPRDSDAYEQYF

d_call: .
j_call: TRBJ2-7
cdr3_length: 12
v_call: TRBV28
cdr3_aa: CASSFRDYEQYF

d_call: .
j_call: TRBJ2-7
cdr3_length: 13
v_call: TRBV2
cdr3_aa: CASAGPDAYEQYF

d_call: TRBD2
j_call: TRBJ2-1
cdr3_length: 16
v_call: TRBV28
cdr3_aa: CASRGMKERGYNEQFF

d_call: .
j_call: TRBJ2-3
cdr3_length: 15
v_call: TRBV20-1
cdr3_aa: CSASHAGASTDTQYF